Each of the 17 T cell receptor beta chains below was sequenced from the same sample in a study of human CD8 memory T cell subsets. Researchers made TCR beta libraries via UMI-labeled 5' RACE. TCRdb reworked the 5' RACE reads into one entry per CDR3 protein, no DNA. This listing includes 5,000 or so distinct CDR3 sequences. The sequenced material came from CD8+ effector memory T cells (TEM) sorted from PBMCs. Indicated subset: effector memory CD8 T cells, CCR7- CD45RO+ CD95+. These receptors were obtained from a human donor in good health.

This clonotype is medium-sized (0.01 to 0.1%) by frequency. The V gene is TRBV3-1, the J gene TRBJ1-1. This CDR3 contains 16 residues. Germline CDR1 and CDR2: LGHDT and YNNKEL (reference sequence). The CDR3 region is CASSQGAEEVNTEAFF.

According to its frequency, this clonotype is large. The J gene is TRBJ2-7, the V gene TRBV7-9. The CDR3 is made up of 12 amino acids. The V gene's germline CDR1 is SEHNR and CDR2 FQNEAQ (reference sequence). The CDR3 region is CASSPGGYEQYF. The full variable domain, with the rest looked up from reference TRBV7-9 and TRBJ2-7, is DTGVSQNPRHKITKRGQNVTFRCDPISEHNRLYWYRQTLGQGPEFLTYFQNEAQLEKSRLLSDRFSAERPKGSFSTLEIQRTEQGDSAMYLCASSPGGYEQYFGPGTRLTVT.

V and J are TRBV5-5 and TRBJ1-5; TCRdb names TRBD1, which stays unverified in the absence of DNA. The CDR3 is 15 residues long. Germline V gene sequence: CDR1 SGHKS, CDR2 YYEKEE (reference sequence). The CDR3 spells CASSFDRTNHQPQHF. Looking up the rest from reference TRBV5-5 and TRBJ1-5 gives the full variable domain: DAGVTQSPTHLIKTRGQQVTLRCSPISGHKSVSWYQQVLGQGPQFIFQYYEKEERGRGNFPDRFSARQFPNYSSELNVNALLLGDSALYLCASSFDRTNHQPQHFGDGTRLSIL.

This chain connects TRBV12-3 or TRBV12-4 to TRBJ2-1; checking the TCRdb D call of TRBD1 is not possible without DNA. This CDR3 region has 13 residues. The CDR3 is CASSSTGFNEQFF.

This clonotype shows up as medium-sized by frequency. V usage is TRBV6-1 and J usage is TRBJ1-1. This CDR3 has 14 amino acids. CDR1 and CDR2 (germline): MNHNS, SASEGT. Here the CDR3 reads CASSERLEWTEAFF.

The chain joins TRBV27 to TRBJ2-5; TCRdb proposes TRBD1, but this gene call is untestable without DNA. The CDR3 has 18 amino acids. Germline lookup yields CDR1 MNHEY and CDR2 SMNVEV (reference sequence). This CDR3 reads CASSLPHRNREREETQYF.

The gene calls are TRBV24-1 and TRBJ2-2; no DNA is available, so the TRBD1 call from TCRdb remains unchecked. Per germline, CDR1 KGHDR and CDR2 SFDVKD. This CDR3 region has 17 residues. The CDR3 protein is CATSDLVGQGDTGELFF.

The chain has TRBV7-6 and TRBJ2-2. In germline, CDR1 is SGHVS, CDR2 FNYEAQ. CDR3 size: 12 residues. The CDR3 is CASSLSTGELFF.

This clonotype is medium-sized (0.01 to 0.1%) by frequency. CDR3: CASSSFLVADLPYEQYF. The V gene is TRBV6-2 or TRBV6-3, the J gene TRBJ2-7; TCRdb lists TRBD2, though no DNA is available to test this call. This CDR3 is built from 17 residues. Germline V gives CDR1 MNHEY, CDR2 SVGEGT.

The chain has TRBV6-4 and TRBJ2-3; the D call of TRBD2 rests on TCRdb alone, since no DNA is present to check it. Germline V gives CDR1 MRHNA, CDR2 SNTAGT. The CDR3 length is 15 residues. The CDR3 loop reads CASSDGRGDTDTQYF.

This chain connects TRBV12-3 or TRBV12-4 to TRBJ1-5; TCRdb's D call of TRBD1 is untestable without DNA. There are 15 residues in the CDR3. CDR3 protein: CASSYALGRNQPQHF.

According to its frequency, this clonotype is medium-sized. V usage is TRBV7-8 and J usage is TRBJ1-5. Germline loops: CDR1 SGHVS, CDR2 FQNEAQ. The CDR3 runs 13 residues. The CDR3 region is CASSPKTNQPQHF.

The CDR3 loop is CASSVRVSGNTIYF. This chain uses TRBV7-2 with TRBJ1-3. Germline CDR1 SGHTA, CDR2 FQGNSA. This CDR3 spans 14 amino acids.

The chain couples TRBV20-1 to TRBJ2-1; TCRdb designates TRBD2, a call that cannot be tested without DNA. The CDR3 runs to 16 residues. The germline gives CDR1 DFQATT, CDR2 SNEGSKA (reference sequence). The CDR3 spells CSARLQQTSGYNEQFF.

This sequence joins TRBV4-1 and TRBJ1-2; TCRdb names TRBD1, which stays unverified in the absence of DNA. Germline V lookup: CDR1 MGHRA, CDR2 YSYEKL. This CDR3 spans 15 amino acids. The CDR3 protein is CASSQAGQPTYGYTF.

The chain's CDR3 is CASSQEVSHTYEQYF. The chain links TRBV4-3 to TRBJ2-7. The CDR3 runs 15 residues. Germline V gives CDR1 LGHNA, CDR2 YSLEER.

This clonotype is called medium-sized based on its frequency. The chain has TRBV7-9 and TRBJ2-2; as DNA is missing, the TRBD1 call by TCRdb cannot be tested. Per germline, CDR1 SEHNR and CDR2 FQNEAQ (reference sequence). The CDR3 spans 13 residues. The CDR3 loop is CASSGTGPGELFF.